One and the same sample provided the 32 T cell receptor beta chains below, sequenced in a study of shared clonotypes between healthy human individuals. Measured with immunoSEQ multiplex PCR; TCRdb has only the in-frame clones, and not every one. The sample records about 490,000 clones, around 78% being singletons. Sequenced: PBMCs. These receptors all stem from a woman aged 40 to 50 in good health. Some clones in this sample may be carry-over from other donors' samples.

Worth noting for this clone: Given a much more abundant clone one base away, this may be a read error. This chain uses TRBV29-1 with TRBJ1-1; D gene ambiguous. Looked up from germline, CDR1 is SQVTM and CDR2 is ANQGSEA. The CDR3 loop spans 11 amino acids. This CDR3 reads CSVSGNTETFF. CDR3 DNA: TGCAGCGTTTCGGGGAACACTGAAACTTTCTTT.

This chain links TRBV2 with TRBJ2-2, with D maybe TRBD1 (6 bases). The germline gives CDR1 SNHLY, CDR2 FYNNEI. This CDR3 comprises 15 residues. Trimming took off 5 bases at V and 5 bases at J, with 15 bases between the two ends. The CDR3 here is CASSWDTPETGELFF. The DNA of the CDR3 is TGTGCCAGCAGTTGGGACACCCCGGAGACCGGGGAGCTGTTTTTT.

The chain combines TRBV19 with TRBJ2-7; TRBD2 matches 12 bases. J was trimmed by 3 bases and V by 3 bases; bases with no gene match: 12. The CDR3 contains 18 residues. Germline V gene data show CDR1 as LNHDA and CDR2 as SQIVND (reference sequence). The CDR3 DNA sequence: TGTGCCAGTAGTATTCTAGCGGGAGGGTCCCACAATAACTACGAGCAGTACTTC. Translation: CASSILAGGSHNNYEQYF.

Here the CDR3 reads CASSQDGGGPDTQYF. The CDR3 DNA sequence: TGCGCCAGCAGCCAAGATGGGGGAGGGCCGGATACGCAGTATTTT. This chain links TRBV4-3 with TRBJ2-3; 7 bases align to TRBD2. The CDR3 runs 15 residues. CDR1 LGHNA and CDR2 YSLEER come from the germline V gene. V was pared by 0 bases and J by 6 bases, with 6 bases of the junction left unmatched.

The chain links TRBV11-2 to TRBJ1-1, with a tentative D call TRBD1 (6 bases). Per germline, CDR1 SGHAT and CDR2 FQNNGV. The CDR3 has 13 amino acids. Trimming left V 5 bases short and J 6 bases short, with 13 bases between. CDR3 loop: CASSAGQRAEAFF. The CDR3 coding sequence is TGTGCCAGCAGCGCAGGACAGAGAGCTGAAGCTTTCTTT.

This clone appeared a single time. This rearrangement joins TRBV6-5 to TRBJ1-2; D might be TRBD1 (5 bases). Trimming pared 2 bases from V and 7 bases from J, leaving 5 bases between. The CDR3 contains 11 residues. CDR1 is MNHEY, CDR2 SVGAGI, per germline. The CDR3 region has the DNA TGTGCCAGCAGTTACGGGGGTGGCTACACCTTC. Translated: CASSYGGGYTF.

The chain recombines TRBV7-9 with TRBJ2-1, with TRBD1 identical over 7 bases. This CDR3 is built from 17 residues. V shed 5 bases, J shed 8 bases, and the junction held 18 bases outside the gene matches. Germline V CDR1 and CDR2: SEHNR, FQNEAQ (reference sequence). CDR3 loop: CASSRQQGRPVSDEQFF. CDR3 DNA sequence: TGTGCCAGCAGCCGCCAACAGGGGCGCCCGGTTTCGGATGAGCAGTTCTTC.

The chain uses TRBV7-2 and TRBJ1-4, with a weak D call TRBD1 (6 bases). Germline CDR1 SGHTA, CDR2 FQGNSA. Trimming removed 5 bases at V and 7 bases at J, with 17 bases between. This CDR3 has 15 residues. This CDR3 reads CASSPDTTRGEKLFF. CDR3 nucleotide sequence: TGTGCCAGCAGCCCAGACACTACCAGGGGTGAAAAACTGTTTTTT. The entire variable domain, with the rest obtained from reference TRBV7-2 and TRBJ1-4, is as follows: GAGVSQSPSNKVTEKGKDVELRCDPISGHTALYWYRQSLGQGLEFLIYFQGNSAPDKSGLPSDRFSAERTGGSVSTLTIQRTQQEDSAVYLCASSPDTTRGEKLFFGSGTQLSVL.

This chain uses TRBV7-9 with TRBJ2-3; 13 bases align to TRBD2. Germline V gene lookup returns CDR1 SEHNR and CDR2 FQNEAQ (reference sequence). V lost 2 bases and J lost 8; bases outside the gene matches: 7. This CDR3 comprises 16 residues. CDR3 bases: TGTGCCAGCAGCTTACCCGGACTAGCGGGAGTGGGTACGCAGTATTTT. As protein: CASSLPGLAGVGTQYF.

In its sample, this clone was seen a few times. The V call is TRBV5-4, the J call TRBJ1-1, with a possible D match to TRBD1 (6 bases). The CDR3 is 15 residues long. The V end was cut by 3 bases, the J end by 0 bases, with 12 bases between. CDR1 and CDR2 (germline): SGHNT, YYREEE (reference sequence). CDR3 residues: CASSSQGFMNTEAFF. For the CDR3, the DNA is TGTGCCAGCAGCTCCCAGGGGTTCATGAACACTGAAGCTTTCTTT.

The chain has TRBV30 and TRBJ1-1; maybe TRBD1 (6 bases). Trimming cost V 0 bases and J 5 bases, with 13 bases left between them. The CDR3 sequence is 14 residues long. In germline, CDR1 is GTSNPN, CDR2 SVGIG (reference sequence). The CDR3 nucleotides are TGTGCCTGGAGTGTAAAAGGGGGAAGTACTGAAGCTTTCTTT. Translated: CAWSVKGGSTEAFF. The whole variable domain, remainder taken from reference TRBV30 and TRBJ1-1, is SQTIHQWPATLVQPVGSPLSLECTVEGTSNPNLYWYRQAAGRGLQLLFYSVGIGQISSEVPQNLSASRPQDRQFILSSKKLLLSDSGFYLCAWSVKGGSTEAFFGQGTRLTVV.

The chain carries TRBV7-3 and TRBJ2-2; D unclear. The V and J ends lost 1 base and 3 bases respectively, with 6 bases between them. The CDR3 loop spans 14 amino acids. Per germline, CDR1 SGHTA and CDR2 FQGTGA. CDR3 in amino acids: CASSLSPDTGELFF. DNA for the CDR3: TGTGCCAGCAGCTTAAGCCCCGACACCGGGGAGCTGTTTTTT. Variable domain in full (rest from reference TRBV7-3 and TRBJ2-2): GAGVSQTPSNKVTEKGKYVELRCDPISGHTALYWYRQSLGQGPEFLIYFQGTGAADDSGLPNDRFFAVRPEGSVSTLKIQRTERGDSAVYLCASSLSPDTGELFFGEGSRLTVL.

This rearrangement joins TRBV7-2 to TRBJ2-7; D is unclear. The CDR3 runs to 14 residues. V was pared by 0 bases and J by 4 bases, with 10 bases between. Germline loops: CDR1 SGHTA, CDR2 FQGNSA. The CDR3 loop reads CASSLAQGKYEQYF. In DNA form, the CDR3 reads TGTGCCAGCAGCTTAGCTCAAGGGAAGTACGAGCAGTACTTC.

This clone has only a few counts. This sequence joins TRBV7-9 and TRBJ2-5, with D hard to call. TRBJ2-7 explains the end of the DNA better; the J call may be wrong. The CDR3 extends over 12 amino acids. Germline assignment: CDR1 SEHNR and CDR2 FQNEAQ (reference sequence). Here the CDR3 reads CASSLETYEQYF. The CDR3 DNA reads as TGTGCCAGCAGCTTAGAAACCTACGAGCAGTACTTC.

V and J are TRBV6-5 and TRBJ2-7, with D perhaps being TRBD1 or TRBD2 (5 bases each). Trimming stripped 8 bases from V and 5 bases from J, with 10 bases between. The CDR3 is made up of 11 amino acids. The germline CDR1 and CDR2 sequences are MNHEY and SVGAGI. CDR3 in DNA: TGTGCCAGCTTAGGGACCCACGAGCAGTACTTC. Translating gives CASLGTHEQYF.

The CDR3 region has the DNA TGTGCCAGCAGCTTAGGACTAGCGGGAGGGGGTACGCAGTATTTT. As protein: CASSLGLAGGGTQYF. The J gene is TRBJ2-3, the V gene TRBV7-6, with TRBD2 matching over 14 bases. Per the germline V gene, CDR1 is SGHVS and CDR2 is FNYEAQ. V shed 1 base and J 8 bases; nucleotides not matched to a gene: 2. The CDR3 contains 15 residues. The full variable domain, rest sourced from reference TRBV7-6 and TRBJ2-3, is GAGVSQSPRYKVTKRGQDVALRCDPISGHVSLYWYRQALGQGPEFLTYFNYEAQQDKSGLPNDRFSAERPEGSISTLTIQRTEQRDSAMYRCASSLGLAGGGTQYFGPGTRLTVL.

In its sample, this clone was seen many times. This rearrangement joins TRBV11-2 to TRBJ1-1; D is unresolved. Germline V lookup: CDR1 SGHAT, CDR2 FQNNGV. With 5 bases removed from V and 4 bases from J, the gap between germline ends came to 8 bases. The CDR3 has 12 residues. The CDR3 DNA is TGTGCCAGCAGCCCCTTGTCCACTGAAGCTTTCTTT. It yields the protein CASSPLSTEAFF.

The rearrangement links TRBV11-2 to TRBJ1-2, with D possibly matching TRBD1 (6 bases). Trimming stripped 5 bases from V and 5 bases from J, with 21 bases between. Germline lookup yields CDR1 SGHAT and CDR2 FQNNGV. The CDR3 length is 16 residues. This CDR3 is CASSLSWDTERYGYTF. In nucleotides, the CDR3 is TGTGCCAGCAGCCTTAGCTGGGACACGGAACGGTATGGCTACACCTTC.

The chain uses TRBV9 and TRBJ1-1; the D is unclear. The length of the CDR3 is 13 residues. V gave up 3 bases and J gave up 3 bases, with 9 bases separating them. CDR1 and CDR2 from the germline V gene are SGDLS and YYNGEE. The CDR3 is CASSGLVDTEAFF. The CDR3 DNA reads as TGTGCCAGCAGCGGGTTGGTAGACACTGAAGCTTTCTTT.

This clone was observed a single time. The rearrangement uses TRBV19 and TRBJ1-5; weak D call: TRBD1 (6 bases). The CDR3 contains 15 residues. Germline-derived CDR1 and CDR2 are LNHDA and SQIVND (reference sequence). V was clipped by 8 bases and J by 0 bases, with 14 bases between them. CDR3 in DNA: TGTGCCAGTGCTCGACAAGGGGGTAGCAATCAGCCCCAGCATTTT. The encoded protein is CASARQGGSNQPQHF.

This clone was recorded once. V and J are TRBV7-2 and TRBJ2-7, with D possibly TRBD1 on 6 matching bases. Trimming removed 5 bases at V and 3 bases at J, with 11 bases between. Germline CDR1 is SGHTA and CDR2 is FQGNSA. The CDR3 contains 13 residues. The CDR3 DNA follows: TGTGCCAGCAGCCAGGACAGAAACTACGAGCAGTACTTC. Protein product: CASSQDRNYEQYF.

This clone was recorded a few times. The chain uses TRBV9 and TRBJ1-2; unclear D gene. The germline V gene encodes CDR1 SGDLS and CDR2 YYNGEE. CDR3 size: 12 residues. In nucleotides, the CDR3 is TGTGCTTCCGAGGGCGGCAACTATGGCTACACCTTC. Translated, it gives CASEGGNYGYTF. The whole variable domain, filled in from reference TRBV9 and TRBJ1-2, reads DSGVTQTPKHLITATGQRVTLRCSPRSGDLSVYWYQQSLDQGLQFLIQYYNGEERAKGNILERFSAQQFPDLHSELNLSSLELGDSALYFCASEGGNYGYTFGSGTRLTVV.

Turning to this clone: The sample contains more than one DNA sequence encoding this CDR3. This chain uses TRBV11-3 with TRBJ1-1, with a weak D call TRBD1 (6 bases). The V and J ends lost 4 bases and 4 bases respectively, with 10 bases between them. CDR3 length: 13 residues. CDR1 is SGHNT and CDR2 is YENEEA in the germline V gene. The chain's CDR3 is CASSSQGGTEAFF. DNA for the CDR3: TGTGCCAGCAGCTCACAGGGAGGCACTGAAGCTTTCTTT.

The CDR3 sequence: CAIGQGPPNEQFF. The CDR3 region has the DNA TGTGCCATCGGACAGGGCCCTCCTAATGAGCAGTTCTTC. V and J are TRBV10-3 and TRBJ2-1, with TRBD1 matching 8 bases. The germline V gene encodes CDR1 ENHRY and CDR2 SYGVKD. With 8 bases clipped from V and 7 bases from J, the junction kept 7 bases outside the gene matches. The CDR3 extends over 13 amino acids.

As regards this clone: The same CDR3 arises from other DNA sequences in this sample as well. This chain joins TRBV28 and TRBJ2-7; 8 bases align to TRBD1. Germline loops: CDR1 MDHEN, CDR2 SYDVKM. V lost 5 bases, J lost 0 bases, and 0 bases stayed unmatched. The CDR3 contains 13 residues. The CDR3 here is CASSQGASYEQYF. CDR3 in DNA: TGTGCCAGCAGTCAGGGGGCCTCCTACGAGCAGTACTTC.

The rearrangement links TRBV11-2 to TRBJ2-7; TRBD2 aligns across 8 bases. Germline CDR1 SGHAT, CDR2 FQNNGV. The CDR3 spans 19 residues. Trimming at V came to 0 bases and at J to 0 bases, leaving 13 bases not matched to a gene. In nucleotides, the CDR3 is TGTGCCAGCAGCTTAGATCGTAGGGCTAGCGGGTCCACCTCCTACGAGCAGTACTTC. It translates to CASSLDRRASGSTSYEQYF.

The V and J genes are TRBV2 and TRBJ2-1; D is ambiguous. The CDR3 is 10 residues long. Germline-derived CDR1 and CDR2 are SNHLY and FYNNEI. V was cut by 6 bases and J by 9 bases, with 6 bases left in between. The CDR3 sequence: CASRIREQFF. The CDR3 nucleotides are TGTGCCAGCAGGATCCGTGAGCAGTTCTTC.

The rearrangement uses TRBV18 and TRBJ1-5, with D maybe TRBD1 (5 bases). Germline V gene lookup returns CDR1 KGHSH and CDR2 LQKENI. The V end lost 1 base, the J end lost 5 bases, and 12 bases lay between the germline ends. The CDR3 sequence is 15 residues long. The chain's CDR3 is CASSPRQILYQPQHF. In DNA form, the CDR3 reads TGTGCCAGCTCACCACGACAGATACTCTATCAGCCCCAGCATTTT.

Concerning this clone: The junction does not match germline at one end; this may be a read error. The chain links TRBV5-4 to TRBJ2-7; TRBD2 might be the D (7 bases). The CDR3 has 14 amino acids. Germline lookup yields CDR1 SGHNT and CDR2 YYREEE (reference sequence). As DNA, the CDR3 is TGTACCAGCAGCTTGGGGGGGCTTGGCGGCGAGCAGTACTTC. This codes for CTSSLGGLGGEQYF.

The chain carries TRBV27 and TRBJ1-2, with D possibly being TRBD1 (5 bases). V dropped 3 bases and J dropped 7 bases, with 15 bases sitting between them. Germline CDR1 and CDR2: MNHEY and SMNVEV (reference sequence). This CDR3 has 14 amino acids. CDR3 amino acids: CASSFRDSLRGYTF. The CDR3 bases are TGTGCCAGCAGTTTCCGGGACTCCTTACGTGGCTACACCTTC.

The chain has TRBV2 and TRBJ1-3, with D maybe TRBD1 (6 bases). The germline CDR1 and CDR2 sequences are SNHLY and FYNNEI. The CDR3 runs 14 residues. V was shortened by 5 bases and J by 4 bases, with 12 bases between the two germline ends. The CDR3, as DNA: TGTGCCAGCAGTCCAGGGGACTACGGAAACACCATATATTTT. Its protein product is CASSPGDYGNTIYF. Supplemented by reference TRBV2 and TRBJ1-3, the full variable domain reads EPEVTQTPSHQVTQMGQEVILRCVPISNHLYFYWYRQILGQKVEFLVSFYNNEISEKSEIFDDQFSVERPDGSNFTLKIRSTKLEDSAMYFCASSPGDYGNTIYFGEGSWLTVV.

This clone showed up just a few times. This rearrangement joins TRBV6-5 to TRBJ1-2; weak D call: TRBD1 (6 bases). CDR1 is MNHEY, CDR2 SVGAGI, per germline. The V end was cut by 5 bases, the J end by 4 bases, with 14 bases between. The CDR3 totals 14 residues. CDR3: CASSGTRGLYGYTF. DNA of the CDR3: TGTGCCAGCAGTGGGACAAGGGGCCTCTATGGCTACACCTTC.